This TCR beta chain was sequenced during a study of T cell repertoires in cytomegalovirus infection. Whole-study context: Based on public TCR beta signatures, there were indications of CMV infection and of a matching HLA type. Findings and caveats of the study: Carriers of CMV plus the relevant HLA were identified by cumulative public TCR beta family frequency. HLA-C-restricted CMV clonotypes gave the most frequent clonotype in two of eight donors.

For this clonotype: Its antigen is still unknown.

V lost 5 bases and J lost 6; bases outside the gene matches: 5. The length of the CDR3 is 14 residues. TCRdb re-analysed the reads in MiXCR, keeping a single row per CDR3 protein. The profile shows about 110,000 distinct CDR3 sequences, approximately 45% of them singletons. Source: CD8+ T cells from cultured PBMCs, taken from culture after CMV antigen stimulation. The chain uses TRBV12-3 or TRBV12-4 and TRBJ2-7, with TRBD1 matching over 12 bases. The clonotype comes from a human donor in good health (CMV status not recorded). Some clones in this sample may be carry-over from other donors' samples. The CDR3 loop reads CASSPGTGGSEQYF. DNA for the CDR3: TGTGCCAGCAGTCCGGGGACAGGGGGCAGCGAGCAGTACTTC.